The clone carrying this TCR beta chain was picked up a small number of times. Its antigen is as yet unknown. The data belong to a study of cytomegalovirus exposure and HLA in healthy donors. Study results and caveats: When analyzed later, a missense DCLRE1C variant was found to be linked to TCR beta V- and J-gene trimming. In a later analysis, TCR association rates varied by HLA locus: DRB1 most, HLA-C fewest. The authors assumed roughly uniform sequencing depth across donors for presence/absence analyses.

With 60 Vbeta and 13 Jbeta primers, the PCR was carried out. Data came from immunoSEQ multiplex PCR; TCRdb stores just in-frame clones and leaves some out. The sample includes 170,000 or so clones, around four fifths seen only once; the top ten take approximately 2%. This CDR3 comprises 12 residues. V dropped 0 bases and J dropped 15; count of bases not matched to a gene: 5. Germline-derived CDR1 and CDR2 are SNHLY and FYNNEI. This sequence was found in a young man in good health and CMV-seronegative. The J gene is TRBJ1-5, the V gene TRBV2; 7 nucleotides align to TRBD1. The sequencing input was PBMCs. The CDR3 loop reads CASSEATGVMHF. The CDR3 region has the DNA TGTGCCAGCAGTGAAGCTACAGGGGTGATGCATTTT.